This is a list of T cell receptor beta chains from one sample in a study of shared clonotypes between healthy human individuals. Assay: immunoSEQ multiplex PCR; the TCRdb copy retains only in-frame clones and omits some. The top ten hold 30% to 35% of the sample, which has roughly 700,000 clones, around 90% seen once. The specimen was memory CD8+ T cells from PBMCs. The receptors were sampled from a man between 18 and 29 years old in good health. Some clones in this sample may be carry-over from other donors' samples. The CDR3 runs from the conserved cysteine through the conserved F or W. Each record gives: J gene, V gene, D gene, clone size, CDR3 protein, CDR3 DNA. A D gene is named only where the DNA matches it firmly. Clone size, where shown, is once, few, many, or a class for clones that have expanded.

J: TRBJ2-1
V: TRBV7-9
D: NA
size: NA
CDR3: CASSPVLSSYNEQFF
DNA: TGTGCCAGCAGCCCAGTCCTGAGCTCCTACAATGAGCAGTTCTTC

J: TRBJ2-1
V: TRBV28
D: TRBD2
size: NA
CDR3: CASSFSSLAGLGEQFF
DNA: TGTGCCAGCAGTTTCTCCTCACTAGCGGGATTGGGTGAGCAGTTCTTC

J: TRBJ1-3
V: TRBV9
D: TRBD1
size: NA
CDR3: CASSVGVNRGGGNTIYF
DNA: TGTGCCAGCAGCGTAGGGGTCAACAGGGGTGGCGGAAACACCATATATTTT

J: TRBJ1-1
V: TRBV7-2
D: NA
size: NA
CDR3: CASSLRAPMNTEAFF
DNA: TGTGCCAGCAGCTTACGCGCACCCATGAACACTGAAGCTTTCTTT

J: TRBJ2-2
V: TRBV28
D: NA
size: NA
CDR3: CASSLRNTGELFF
DNA: TGTGCCAGCAGTTTAAGAAACACCGGGGAGCTGTTTTTT

J: TRBJ2-7
V: TRBV7-2
D: TRBD2
size: NA
CDR3: CASSLGLAGVYEQYF
DNA: TGTGCCAGCAGCTTAGGGCTAGCGGGAGTGTACGAGCAGTACTTC

J: TRBJ2-3
V: TRBV28
D: NA
size: NA
CDR3: CASRGQSTDTQYF
DNA: TGTGCCAGCAGAGGACAATCCACAGATACGCAGTATTTT

J: TRBJ1-5
V: TRBV6-5
D: NA
size: NA
CDR3: CASSYGVGNQPQHF
DNA: TGTGCCAGCAGTTACGGTGTGGGCAATCAGCCCCAGCATTTT

J: TRBJ1-5
V: TRBV27
D: NA
size: NA
CDR3: CASSSRSGLNQPQHF
DNA: TGTGCCAGCAGTTCACGATCAGGACTCAATCAGCCCCAGCATTTT

J: TRBJ2-1
V: TRBV29-1
D: TRBD1
size: NA
CDR3: CSVLKQGASYNEQFF
DNA: TGCAGCGTACTCAAACAGGGGGCTTCCTACAATGAGCAGTTCTTC

J: TRBJ2-1
V: TRBV7-9
D: NA
size: NA
CDR3: CASSLARTLSYNEQFF
DNA: TGTGCCAGCAGCTTAGCGCGGACACTCTCCTACAATGAGCAGTTCTTC

J: TRBJ2-2
V: TRBV5-1
D: NA
size: NA
CDR3: CASSLELRVGELFF
DNA: TGCGCCAGCAGCTTGGAATTACGAGTCGGGGAGCTGTTTTTT

J: TRBJ2-1
V: TRBV7-3
D: NA
size: NA
CDR3: CASSPRDGYNEQFF
DNA: TGTGCCAGCAGCCCCCGGGACGGATACAATGAGCAGTTCTTC

J: TRBJ2-7
V: TRBV9
D: TRBD1
size: few
CDR3: CASSEGQGYEQYF
DNA: TGTGCCAGCAGCGAGGGACAGGGCTACGAGCAGTACTTC

J: TRBJ1-1
V: TRBV11-2
D: TRBD1
size: once
CDR3: CASSGLFGQGAEAFF
DNA: TGTGCCAGCAGCGGATTATTTGGACAGGGCGCTGAAGCTTTCTTT

J: TRBJ2-1
V: TRBV27
D: TRBD2
size: NA
CDR3: CASRYLAGDYNEQFF
DNA: TGTGCCAGCAGATATCTAGCGGGAGACTACAATGAGCAGTTCTTC

J: TRBJ2-4
V: TRBV27
D: NA
size: once
CDR3: CASSLSWGAVNIQYF
DNA: TGTGCCAGCAGTTTATCGTGGGGGGCGGTGAACATTCAGTACTTC

J: TRBJ1-2
V: TRBV29-1
D: NA
size: NA
CDR3: CSVGGADWSYGYTF
DNA: TGCAGCGTTGGGGGGGCGGATTGGAGCTATGGCTACACCTTC

J: TRBJ1-4
V: TRBV9
D: NA
size: NA
CDR3: CASSHDRYPNEKLFF
DNA: TGTGCCAGCAGCCATGACAGGTACCCCAATGAAAAACTGTTTTTT

J: TRBJ2-3
V: TRBV28
D: TRBD2
size: once
CDR3: CASSLSLAEITDTQYF
DNA: TGTGCCAGCAGTTTAAGCCTAGCGGAAATCACAGATACGCAGTATTTT

J: TRBJ2-2
V: TRBV7-9
D: TRBD2
size: NA
CDR3: CASSSPGLAGAANTGELFF
DNA: TGTGCCAGCAGCTCACCGGGACTAGCGGGAGCCGCGAACACCGGGGAGCTGTTTTTT

J: TRBJ1-5
V: TRBV2
D: TRBD1
size: NA
CDR3: CASRRSRGQGENQPQHF
DNA: TGTGCCAGCAGGCGCTCTAGAGGACAGGGCGAAAATCAGCCCCAGCATTTT

J: TRBJ2-3
V: TRBV15
D: NA
size: once
CDR3: CATSSHGAGTDTQYF
DNA: TGTGCCACCAGCTCTCACGGGGCGGGCACAGATACGCAGTATTTT

J: TRBJ2-7
V: TRBV18
D: NA
size: NA
CDR3: CASSPYKSSYEQYF
DNA: TGTGCCAGCTCACCATACAAGAGCTCCTACGAGCAGTACTTC

J: TRBJ2-5
V: TRBV11-2
D: NA
size: NA
CDR3: CASSYLGLETQYF
DNA: TGTGCCAGCAGCTACCTCGGGCTGGAGACCCAGTACTTC

J: TRBJ1-4
V: TRBV5-1
D: NA
size: few
CDR3: CASRGDNEKLFF
DNA: TGCGCCAGCCGGGGCGATAATGAAAAACTGTTTTTT

J: TRBJ2-7
V: TRBV7-9
D: NA
size: once
CDR3: CASSFEYSPSYEQYF
DNA: TGTGCCAGCAGCTTCGAGTATTCCCCTTCCTACGAGCAGTACTTC

J: TRBJ1-5
V: TRBV27
D: NA
size: NA
CDR3: CASSLLGSGSNQPQHF
DNA: TGTGCCAGCAGTTTATTGGGCAGTGGAAGCAATCAGCCCCAGCATTTT

J: TRBJ2-3
V: TRBV6-1
D: NA
size: NA
CDR3: CASSEGWRSDTQYF
DNA: TGTGCCAGCAGTGAGGGGTGGCGATCAGATACGCAGTATTTT

J: TRBJ1-2
V: TRBV5-1
D: NA
size: NA
CDR3: CASSFEGRNYGYTF
DNA: TGCGCCAGCAGCTTTGAAGGACGGAACTATGGCTACACCTTC

J: TRBJ2-7
V: TRBV11-3
D: TRBD2
size: NA
CDR3: CASSLIGSSGSDEQYF
DNA: TGTGCCAGCAGCTTAATCGGGTCTAGCGGGAGTGACGAGCAGTACTTC

J: TRBJ2-7
V: TRBV7-9
D: NA
size: NA
CDR3: CASSPRTGYEQYF
DNA: TGTGCCAGCAGCCCGCGGACTGGATACGAGCAGTACTTC

J: TRBJ2-1
V: TRBV27
D: NA
size: NA
CDR3: CASGQDTPRVNEQFF
DNA: TGTGCCAGCGGCCAGGACACTCCAAGAGTAAATGAGCAGTTCTTC

J: TRBJ1-1
V: TRBV10-3
D: NA
size: NA
CDR3: CAISGLKGEHTEAFF
DNA: TGTGCCATCAGCGGCCTTAAAGGGGAACACACTGAAGCTTTCTTT

J: TRBJ1-2
V: TRBV11-2
D: NA
size: NA
CDR3: CASSLGRSLYGYTF
DNA: TGTGCCAGCAGCTTAGGGCGGAGCCTCTATGGCTACACCTTC

J: TRBJ2-3
V: TRBV15
D: NA
size: NA
CDR3: CATSRGDSLHTDTQYF
DNA: TGTGCCACCAGCAGAGGAGACAGCCTCCACACAGATACGCAGTATTTT

J: TRBJ2-7
V: TRBV27
D: NA
size: NA
CDR3: CASSFAKGFSYEQYF
DNA: TGTGCCAGCAGTTTCGCGAAAGGTTTCTCCTACGAGCAGTACTTC

J: TRBJ1-2
V: TRBV28
D: TRBD1
size: NA
CDR3: CASSLDRGLGYTF
DNA: TGTGCCAGCAGCCTCGACAGGGGGCTCGGCTACACCTTC

J: TRBJ2-3
V: TRBV13
D: NA
size: NA
CDR3: CASSFGDVTDTQYF
DNA: TGTGCCAGCAGCTTCGGAGACGTCACAGATACGCAGTATTTT

J: TRBJ2-7
V: TRBV19
D: NA
size: NA
CDR3: CASSPTGERLLYEQYF
DNA: TGTGCCAGTAGTCCTACAGGAGAAAGACTCCTCTACGAGCAGTACTTC

J: TRBJ2-7
V: TRBV28
D: NA
size: NA
CDR3: CASRSKDIYEQYF
DNA: TGTGCCAGCAGATCGAAGGACATCTACGAGCAGTACTTC

J: TRBJ2-5
V: TRBV6-1
D: TRBD1
size: NA
CDR3: CASSARDRQSAEETQYF
DNA: TGTGCCAGCAGTGCAAGGGACAGGCAGTCCGCGGAAGAGACCCAGTACTTC

J: TRBJ1-6
V: TRBV7-9
D: TRBD1
size: NA
CDR3: CASSLAALRGLGGSPLHF
DNA: TGTGCCAGCAGCTTAGCGGCTCTCAGGGGGCTGGGCGGTTCACCCCTCCACTTT

J: TRBJ2-1
V: TRBV21-1
D: NA
size: NA
CDR3: CASIDGGLREGHYNEQFF
DNA: TGTGCCAGCATCGACGGCGGTTTGCGGGAGGGCCACTACAATGAGCAGTTCTTC

J: TRBJ2-4
V: TRBV9
D: NA
size: NA
CDR3: CASSFDKEGKNIQYF
DNA: TGTGCCAGCAGCTTCGACAAAGAGGGCAAAAACATTCAGTACTTC

J: TRBJ1-1
V: TRBV27
D: NA
size: once
CDR3: CASSRTVNTEAFF
DNA: TGTGCCAGCAGCCGAACAGTGAACACTGAAGCTTTCTTT

J: TRBJ2-3
V: TRBV27
D: NA
size: NA
CDR3: CASSFGPDTQYF
DNA: TGTGCCAGCAGTTTCGGTCCAGATACGCAGTATTTT

J: TRBJ2-1
V: TRBV10-3
D: NA
size: NA
CDR3: CAISITGTSSYNEQFF
DNA: TGTGCCATCAGTATTACCGGGACTTCATCCTACAATGAGCAGTTCTTC

J: TRBJ2-1
V: TRBV7-2
D: TRBD2
size: once
CDR3: CASSPPSGAYNEQFF
DNA: TGTGCCAGCAGCCCCCCCAGCGGGGCCTACAATGAGCAGTTCTTC

J: TRBJ1-5
V: TRBV7-3
D: TRBD1
size: NA
CDR3: CASSLSDRGNQPQHF
DNA: TGTGCCAGCAGCTTATCGGACAGGGGCAATCAGCCCCAGCATTTT

J: TRBJ2-1
V: TRBV28
D: NA
size: many
CDR3: CASSLESEPGYNEQFF
DNA: TGTGCCAGCAGTTTGGAATCCGAACCCGGCTACAATGAGCAGTTCTTC

J: TRBJ2-3
V: TRBV5-6
D: NA
size: NA
CDR3: CASSALIGTDTQYF
DNA: TGTGCCAGCAGCGCTTTAATCGGCACAGATACGCAGTATTTT

J: TRBJ2-1
V: TRBV11-2
D: TRBD2
size: NA
CDR3: CASSLDAPAGGFNNEQFF
DNA: TGTGCCAGCAGCTTAGATGCCCCAGCGGGAGGGTTCAACAATGAGCAGTTCTTC

J: TRBJ2-1
V: TRBV15
D: NA
size: NA
CDR3: CATSRDRFRDSTYNEQFF
DNA: TGTGCCACCAGCAGAGACCGTTTCCGGGACTCGACATACAATGAGCAGTTCTTC

J: TRBJ2-1
V: TRBV7-9
D: NA
size: many
CDR3: CASSLSGRRAPYNEQFF
DNA: TGTGCCAGCAGCTTATCCGGTAGACGAGCCCCCTACAATGAGCAGTTCTTC

J: TRBJ2-1
V: TRBV28
D: TRBD2
size: NA
CDR3: CASKWVSGSGYNEQFF
DNA: TGTGCCAGCAAGTGGGTTAGCGGGAGCGGTTACAATGAGCAGTTCTTC

J: TRBJ1-3
V: TRBV25-1
D: NA
size: NA
CDR3: CASSDPDGYSGNTIYF
DNA: TGTGCCAGCAGTGACCCGGACGGATACTCTGGAAACACCATATATTTT

J: TRBJ2-7
V: TRBV5-4
D: NA
size: NA
CDR3: CASSSTLAREAHEQYF
DNA: TGTGCCAGCAGCTCCACCCTCGCCAGGGAGGCCCACGAGCAGTACTTC

J: TRBJ2-1
V: TRBV28
D: TRBD2
size: once
CDR3: CASSLWLAGGPSMYNEQFF
DNA: TGTGCCAGCAGTTTATGGCTAGCGGGAGGGCCTTCGATGTACAATGAGCAGTTCTTC

J: TRBJ2-5
V: TRBV5-6
D: TRBD2
size: NA
CDR3: CASSLELAGRPAETQYF
DNA: TGTGCCAGCAGCTTGGAACTAGCGGGACGCCCAGCGGAGACCCAGTACTTC